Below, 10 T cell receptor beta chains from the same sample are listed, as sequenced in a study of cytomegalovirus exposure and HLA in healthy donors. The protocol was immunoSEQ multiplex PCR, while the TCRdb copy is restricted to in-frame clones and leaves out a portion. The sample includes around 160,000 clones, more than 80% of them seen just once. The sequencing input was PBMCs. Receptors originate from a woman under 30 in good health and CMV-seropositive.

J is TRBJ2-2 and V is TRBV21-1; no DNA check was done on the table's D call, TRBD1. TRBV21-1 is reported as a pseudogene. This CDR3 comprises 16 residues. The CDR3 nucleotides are TGTGCCAGCAGCACTCAAAACAGGGATAACACCGGGGAGCTGTTTTTT. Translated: CASSTQNRDNTGELFF.

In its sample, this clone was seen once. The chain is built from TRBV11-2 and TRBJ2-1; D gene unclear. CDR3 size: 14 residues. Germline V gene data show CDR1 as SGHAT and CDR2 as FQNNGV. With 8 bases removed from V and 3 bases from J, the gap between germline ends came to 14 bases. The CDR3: CASVWAEDYNEQFF. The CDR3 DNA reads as TGTGCCAGCGTCTGGGCTGAAGACTACAATGAGCAGTTCTTC.

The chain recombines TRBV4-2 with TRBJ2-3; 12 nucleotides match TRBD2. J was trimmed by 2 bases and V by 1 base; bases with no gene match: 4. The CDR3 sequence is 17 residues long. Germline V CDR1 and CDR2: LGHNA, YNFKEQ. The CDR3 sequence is CASSQAASGGDTDTQYF. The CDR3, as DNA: TGTGCCAGCAGCCAAGCAGCTAGCGGGGGGGACACAGATACGCAGTATTTT.

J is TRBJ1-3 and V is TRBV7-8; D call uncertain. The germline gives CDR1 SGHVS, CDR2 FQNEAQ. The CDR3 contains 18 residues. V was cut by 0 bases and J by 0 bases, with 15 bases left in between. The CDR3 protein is CASSLARVQSYSGNTIYF. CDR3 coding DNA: TGTGCCAGCAGCTTAGCGCGGGTCCAGAGCTACTCTGGAAACACCATATATTTT.

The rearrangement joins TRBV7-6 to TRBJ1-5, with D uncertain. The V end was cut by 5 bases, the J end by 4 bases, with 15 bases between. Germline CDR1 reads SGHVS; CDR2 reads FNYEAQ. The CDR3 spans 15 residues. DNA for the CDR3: TGTGCCAGCAGCCCCCAGGCGGGAGCGAATCAGCCCCAGCATTTT. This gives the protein CASSPQAGANQPQHF.

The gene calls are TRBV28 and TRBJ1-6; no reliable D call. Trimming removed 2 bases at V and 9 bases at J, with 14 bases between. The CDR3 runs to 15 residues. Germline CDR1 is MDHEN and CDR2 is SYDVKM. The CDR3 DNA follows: TGTGCCAGCAGTTTAGGCGGGAATAATGGTTCACCCCTCCACTTT. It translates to CASSLGGNNGSPLHF.

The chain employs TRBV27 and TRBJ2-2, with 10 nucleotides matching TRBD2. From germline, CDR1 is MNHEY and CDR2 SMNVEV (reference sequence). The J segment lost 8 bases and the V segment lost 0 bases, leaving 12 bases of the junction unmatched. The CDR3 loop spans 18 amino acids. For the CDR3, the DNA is TGTGCCAGCAGTTTATCAAGCTTACGCCTAGCGGGAGCTGGGGAGCTGTTTTTT. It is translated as CASSLSSLRLAGAGELFF.

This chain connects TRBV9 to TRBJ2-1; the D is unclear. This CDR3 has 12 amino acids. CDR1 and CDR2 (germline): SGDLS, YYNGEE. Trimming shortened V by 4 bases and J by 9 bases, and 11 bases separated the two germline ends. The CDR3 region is CASSQSRGEQFF. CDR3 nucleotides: TGTGCCAGCAGCCAAAGTAGAGGTGAGCAGTTCTTC.

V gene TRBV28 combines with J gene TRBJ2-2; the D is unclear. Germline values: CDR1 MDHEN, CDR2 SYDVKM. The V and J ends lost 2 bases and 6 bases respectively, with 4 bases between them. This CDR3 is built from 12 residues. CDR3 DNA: TGTGCCAGCAGTTTAGGGCCCGGGGAGCTGTTTTTT. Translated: CASSLGPGELFF.

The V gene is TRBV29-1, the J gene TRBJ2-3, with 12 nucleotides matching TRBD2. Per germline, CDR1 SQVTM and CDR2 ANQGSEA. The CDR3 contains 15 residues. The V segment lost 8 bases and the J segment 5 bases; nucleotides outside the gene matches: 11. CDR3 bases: TGCAGCCTATACACTAGCGGGGGGACCTTAGATACGCAGTATTTT. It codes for CSLYTSGGTLDTQYF.